The rows below give T cell receptor beta chains drawn from one sample of a study of T-cell reconstitution after alpha-beta-depleted transplantation in children. TCRdb called the PCR reads again in MiXCR, with one record for every CDR3 protein. The data contain some 200,000 distinct CDR3 sequences, about 9.6% of them seen just once; the ten biggest clones take up 5% to 5.5%. The sequencing used PBMCs from the stem cell graft donor, collected from the stem cell graft. Source of these receptors: a human donor who donated a stem cell graft to a child with SCID. Both conserved end residues are part of each CDR3. A D gene is named only where the DNA matches it firmly. Clone size is stated in some rows and not others, as once, few, many or a class when expanded.

v_call: TRBV4-3
clone_size: many
j_call: TRBJ1-3
d_call: -
cdr3_length: 16
cdr3_nt: TGCGCCAGCAGCCAAGAACCGGCCCTCTCTGGAAACACCATATATTTT
cdr3_aa: CASSQEPALSGNTIYF

v_call: TRBV2
clone_size: -
j_call: TRBJ2-3
d_call: -
cdr3_length: 14
cdr3_nt: TGTGCCAGCAGAAGTCTGGACAGCACAGATACGCAGTATTTT
cdr3_aa: CASRSLDSTDTQYF

v_call: TRBV7-2
clone_size: many
j_call: TRBJ2-3
d_call: TRBD1
cdr3_length: 15
cdr3_nt: TGTGCCAGCTCGGACAGGGGGCGATCCACAGATACGCAGTATTTT
cdr3_aa: CASSDRGRSTDTQYF

v_call: TRBV10-3
clone_size: many
j_call: TRBJ1-5
d_call: -
cdr3_length: 13
cdr3_nt: TGTGCCATCAGTGAACGGTCAGATCAGCCCCAGCATTTT
cdr3_aa: CAISERSDQPQHF

v_call: TRBV29-1
clone_size: many
j_call: TRBJ2-1
d_call: TRBD2
cdr3_length: 13
cdr3_nt: TGCAGCGCGGGGGAGCTAGCGGACAATGAGCAGTTCTTC
cdr3_aa: CSAGELADNEQFF

v_call: TRBV5-5
clone_size: many
j_call: TRBJ1-2
d_call: -
cdr3_length: 12
cdr3_nt: TGTGCCAGCAGGTCCCAAGGGGAAGGCTACACCTTC
cdr3_aa: CASRSQGEGYTF

v_call: TRBV7-9
clone_size: many
j_call: TRBJ1-6
d_call: -
cdr3_length: 16
cdr3_nt: TGTGCCAGCAGCTTAACACTGACGGCTTATAATTCACCCCTCCACTTT
cdr3_aa: CASSLTLTAYNSPLHF

v_call: TRBV29-1
clone_size: -
j_call: TRBJ2-4
d_call: TRBD1
cdr3_length: 11
cdr3_nt: TGCAGCGTTGGGACAGGGGGCGGGTTGAACTTC
cdr3_aa: CSVGTGGGLNF

v_call: TRBV5-1
clone_size: many
j_call: TRBJ1-2
d_call: -
cdr3_length: 17
cdr3_nt: TGCGCCAGCCGAATTGGGGTTTACAGAGCTAAGGACTATGGCTACACCTTC
cdr3_aa: CASRIGVYRAKDYGYTF

v_call: TRBV27
clone_size: -
j_call: TRBJ1-3
d_call: TRBD1
cdr3_length: 13
cdr3_nt: TGTGCCAGCGGGAAGGGACAGGTCGACACCATATATTTT
cdr3_aa: CASGKGQVDTIYF

v_call: TRBV7-9
clone_size: many
j_call: TRBJ2-5
d_call: -
cdr3_length: 17
cdr3_nt: TGTGCCAGCAGCTTACCGGGAGCATGGGACCCCCAAGAGACCCAGTACTTC
cdr3_aa: CASSLPGAWDPQETQYF

v_call: TRBV10-1
clone_size: many
j_call: TRBJ2-7
d_call: -
cdr3_length: 14
cdr3_nt: TGCGCCAGCAGAGAATCAGGAGCCGCCTACGAGCAGTACTTC
cdr3_aa: CASRESGAAYEQYF

v_call: TRBV2
clone_size: many
j_call: TRBJ1-5
d_call: -
cdr3_length: 15
cdr3_nt: TGTGCCAGCACCCGGGACCCTAGGAGCAATCAGCCCCAGCATTTT
cdr3_aa: CASTRDPRSNQPQHF

v_call: TRBV5-1
clone_size: many
j_call: TRBJ2-5
d_call: -
cdr3_length: 13
cdr3_nt: TGCGCCAGCAGCTTGGAGACGGAAGAGACCCAGTACTTC
cdr3_aa: CASSLETEETQYF

v_call: TRBV7-8
clone_size: many
j_call: TRBJ2-3
d_call: TRBD2
cdr3_length: 16
cdr3_nt: TGTGCCAGCAGCTTCCTAGCGGGGGGGCCAACAGATACGCAGTATTTT
cdr3_aa: CASSFLAGGPTDTQYF

v_call: TRBV7-2
clone_size: many
j_call: TRBJ1-5
d_call: -
cdr3_length: 15
cdr3_nt: TGTGCCAGCAGCTTGGGGTCGCAGGGTTATCAGCCCCAGCATTTT
cdr3_aa: CASSLGSQGYQPQHF

v_call: TRBV5-1
clone_size: many
j_call: TRBJ2-2
d_call: -
cdr3_length: 15
cdr3_nt: TGCGCCAGCAGCTCCGGAATCGCGAACACCGGGGAGCTGTTTTTT
cdr3_aa: CASSSGIANTGELFF

v_call: TRBV5-1
clone_size: many
j_call: TRBJ1-1
d_call: TRBD1
cdr3_length: 16
cdr3_nt: TGCGCCAGCAGCTCTACTGGGGAGACAGGGGCAACTGAAGCTTTCTTT
cdr3_aa: CASSSTGETGATEAFF

v_call: TRBV5-1
clone_size: many
j_call: TRBJ2-1
d_call: TRBD2
cdr3_length: 16
cdr3_nt: TGCGCCAGCAGCTTGGGACTAGCGGGGGGGTACAATGAGCAGTTCTTC
cdr3_aa: CASSLGLAGGYNEQFF

v_call: TRBV29-1
clone_size: few
j_call: TRBJ2-5
d_call: TRBD2
cdr3_length: 15
cdr3_nt: TGCAGCGTTGGATATGGGGTGGGGACTAAAGAGACCCAGTACTTC
cdr3_aa: CSVGYGVGTKETQYF

v_call: TRBV7-2
clone_size: many
j_call: TRBJ1-5
d_call: -
cdr3_length: 15
cdr3_nt: TGTGCCAGCAGCTTTGCGGCGGTGAGCAATCAGCCCCAGCATTTT
cdr3_aa: CASSFAAVSNQPQHF

v_call: TRBV18
clone_size: -
j_call: TRBJ2-3
d_call: -
cdr3_length: 18
cdr3_nt: TGTGCCAGCTCACCACGGTTCAGGCGACGGGAAGACACAGATACGCAGTATTTT
cdr3_aa: CASSPRFRRREDTDTQYF

v_call: TRBV15
clone_size: many
j_call: TRBJ1-1
d_call: -
cdr3_length: 12
cdr3_nt: TGTGCCACCAGCAGAGAGATCACTGAAGCTTTCTTT
cdr3_aa: CATSREITEAFF

v_call: TRBV20-1
clone_size: many
j_call: TRBJ1-1
d_call: -
cdr3_length: 14
cdr3_nt: TGCAGTGCAACTCCACGGTCCATGAACACTGAAGCTTTCTTT
cdr3_aa: CSATPRSMNTEAFF

v_call: TRBV12-3/TRBV12-4
clone_size: many
j_call: TRBJ2-3
d_call: TRBD1
cdr3_length: 15
cdr3_nt: TGTGCCAGCAGCCTAGCCGGGACAGGTACAGATACGCAGTATTTT
cdr3_aa: CASSLAGTGTDTQYF

v_call: TRBV12-3/TRBV12-4
clone_size: -
j_call: TRBJ1-3
d_call: -
cdr3_length: 13
cdr3_nt: TGTGCCAGCAGTTTAACACAGGGAACCACCATATATTTT
cdr3_aa: CASSLTQGTTIYF

v_call: TRBV5-1
clone_size: few
j_call: TRBJ2-1
d_call: TRBD2
cdr3_length: 15
cdr3_nt: TGCGCCAGCAGCATCAAGCGGGGTGCCTACAATGAGCAGTTCTTC
cdr3_aa: CASSIKRGAYNEQFF

v_call: TRBV20-1
clone_size: few
j_call: TRBJ2-7
d_call: -
cdr3_length: 14
cdr3_nt: TGCAGTGCTTCCCAAGACTGGCGATCCTACGAGCAGTACTTC
cdr3_aa: CSASQDWRSYEQYF

v_call: TRBV5-6
clone_size: many
j_call: TRBJ1-2
d_call: -
cdr3_length: 13
cdr3_nt: TGTGCCAGCAGCCCCCAAGGGGTTCGAGGCTACACCTTC
cdr3_aa: CASSPQGVRGYTF

v_call: TRBV5-1
clone_size: many
j_call: TRBJ2-5
d_call: TRBD1
cdr3_length: 15
cdr3_nt: TGCGCCAGCAGCATCGGGACAGGGGTTATGGAGACCCAGTACTTC
cdr3_aa: CASSIGTGVMETQYF

v_call: TRBV6-6
clone_size: many
j_call: TRBJ2-5
d_call: TRBD2
cdr3_length: 15
cdr3_nt: TGTGCCAGCAGCCCAGGAGCGGGGCTGAGGGAGACCCAGTACTTC
cdr3_aa: CASSPGAGLRETQYF

v_call: TRBV6-1
clone_size: many
j_call: TRBJ2-3
d_call: -
cdr3_length: 13
cdr3_nt: TGTGCCAGCAGTGAACAGAGCACAGATACGCAGTATTTT
cdr3_aa: CASSEQSTDTQYF

v_call: TRBV5-1
clone_size: many
j_call: TRBJ2-1
d_call: TRBD1
cdr3_length: 15
cdr3_nt: TGCGCCAGCAGCTTGGGGGGGACAGTGACCAATGAGCAGTTCTTC
cdr3_aa: CASSLGGTVTNEQFF

v_call: TRBV12-3/TRBV12-4
clone_size: many
j_call: TRBJ2-7
d_call: -
cdr3_length: 13
cdr3_nt: TGTGCCAGCAGTTTTAGGTCCCCCTACGAGCAGTACTTC
cdr3_aa: CASSFRSPYEQYF

v_call: TRBV5-1
clone_size: many
j_call: TRBJ2-3
d_call: TRBD1
cdr3_length: 14
cdr3_nt: TGCGCCAGCAGCCCCTGGACAGGGTCAGATACGCAGTATTTT
cdr3_aa: CASSPWTGSDTQYF

v_call: TRBV18
clone_size: many
j_call: TRBJ2-2
d_call: -
cdr3_length: 15
cdr3_nt: TGTGCCAGCTCAGCCGGGACGGCGAACACCGGGGAGCTGTTTTTT
cdr3_aa: CASSAGTANTGELFF

v_call: TRBV12-3/TRBV12-4
clone_size: many
j_call: TRBJ2-1
d_call: -
cdr3_length: 11
cdr3_nt: TGTGCCAGCAGTTACAGGGGGGGGCAGTTCTTC
cdr3_aa: CASSYRGGQFF

v_call: TRBV12-3/TRBV12-4
clone_size: many
j_call: TRBJ2-2
d_call: -
cdr3_length: 13
cdr3_nt: TGTGCCAGCAGTTACAGGGATCCCGGGGAGCTGTTTTTT
cdr3_aa: CASSYRDPGELFF

v_call: TRBV11-2
clone_size: many
j_call: TRBJ2-4
d_call: TRBD1
cdr3_length: 17
cdr3_nt: TGTGCCAGCAGCTTGGGCCGGCTACCAGGGGGCTTGGACATTCAGTACTTC
cdr3_aa: CASSLGRLPGGLDIQYF

v_call: TRBV15
clone_size: few
j_call: TRBJ2-3
d_call: -
cdr3_length: 16
cdr3_nt: TGTGCCACCAGCAGAGATCTGCCGGGGGTCACAGATACGCAGTATTTT
cdr3_aa: CATSRDLPGVTDTQYF

v_call: TRBV12-3/TRBV12-4
clone_size: many
j_call: TRBJ1-5
d_call: TRBD1
cdr3_length: 15
cdr3_nt: TGTGCCAGCAGTTCCAGGGGGTACCTTAATCAGCCCCAGCATTTT
cdr3_aa: CASSSRGYLNQPQHF

v_call: TRBV7-6
clone_size: -
j_call: TRBJ2-2
d_call: TRBD2
cdr3_length: 17
cdr3_nt: TGTGCCAGCAGCTTAGAAGCTAGCGGGGGGTACACCGGGGAGCTGTTTTTT
cdr3_aa: CASSLEASGGYTGELFF

v_call: TRBV4-2
clone_size: -
j_call: TRBJ2-5
d_call: -
cdr3_length: 16
cdr3_nt: TGTGCCAGCAGCCCGGGGGGGACAGGACCCCAAGAGACCCAGTACTTC
cdr3_aa: CASSPGGTGPQETQYF